Listed below are T cell receptor beta chains from one sample, sequenced in a study of blood T cells in healthy people across ages. TCRdb fed the 5' RACE reads into MiXCR, producing one record per CDR3 protein. This table has fewer than 1.5 million distinct CDR3 sequences, about 40% appearing once. The sequenced material came from blood. All receptors derive from a woman aged 18-29 years in good health. The CDR3 runs from the conserved cysteine through the conserved F or W. Fields, in order: J gene, CDR3 length, V gene, clone size, D gene, CDR3 protein, CDR3 DNA. The D gene is left open where the match is weak. The size entry is marked missing in some rows and otherwise reads once, few, many or a size class.

j_gene: TRBJ2-1
len: 16
v_gene: TRBV5-1
abundance: NA
d_gene: NA
CDR3aa: CASSFQGRDAGGEQFF
CDR3nt: TGCGCCAGCAGCTTTCAAGGACGAGATGCGGGTGGTGAGCAGTTCTTC

j_gene: TRBJ1-4
len: 14
v_gene: TRBV7-8
abundance: NA
d_gene: NA
CDR3aa: CASSFATTNEKLFF
CDR3nt: TGTGCCAGCAGCTTCGCTACAACTAATGAAAAACTGTTTTTT

j_gene: TRBJ1-4
len: 17
v_gene: TRBV9
abundance: NA
d_gene: TRBD1
CDR3aa: CASSVGGTGGFGEKLFF
CDR3nt: TGTGCCAGCAGCGTAGGCGGGACAGGGGGCTTCGGAGAAAAACTGTTTTTT

j_gene: TRBJ1-1
len: 15
v_gene: TRBV7-9
abundance: NA
d_gene: NA
CDR3aa: CASSAPTGKDTEAFF
CDR3nt: TGTGCCAGCAGCGCCCCGACTGGAAAAGACACTGAAGCTTTCTTT

j_gene: TRBJ2-2
len: 15
v_gene: TRBV27
abundance: NA
d_gene: TRBD2
CDR3aa: CASTATSGGSGELFF
CDR3nt: TGTGCCAGCACCGCGACTAGCGGGGGATCTGGGGAGCTGTTTTTT

j_gene: TRBJ2-3
len: 16
v_gene: TRBV7-9
abundance: NA
d_gene: NA
CDR3aa: CASSHPVRGTGDTQYF
CDR3nt: TGTGCCAGCAGCCACCCTGTGCGGGGGACAGGAGATACGCAGTATTTT

j_gene: TRBJ2-3
len: 17
v_gene: TRBV7-3
abundance: NA
d_gene: NA
CDR3aa: CASSLSREVLETDTQYF
CDR3nt: TGTGCCAGCAGCTTAAGCAGGGAAGTTTTGGAAACAGATACGCAGTATTTT

j_gene: TRBJ2-1
len: 16
v_gene: TRBV5-1
abundance: NA
d_gene: NA
CDR3aa: CACSRQGTEPYNEQFF
CDR3nt: TGCGCCTGCAGCCGCCAAGGGACCGAGCCCTACAATGAGCAGTTCTTC

j_gene: TRBJ2-3
len: 14
v_gene: TRBV29-1
abundance: few
d_gene: TRBD2
CDR3aa: CSAEWGEGGDTQYF
CDR3nt: TGCAGCGCTGAATGGGGGGAGGGAGGAGATACGCAGTATTTT

j_gene: TRBJ1-2
len: 11
v_gene: TRBV12-3/TRBV12-4
abundance: NA
d_gene: NA
CDR3aa: CAAQHNYGYTF
CDR3nt: TGTGCCGCACAGCATAACTATGGCTACACCTTC

j_gene: TRBJ2-7
len: 16
v_gene: TRBV20-1
abundance: few
d_gene: TRBD1
CDR3aa: CSARDEGAPLIYEQYF
CDR3nt: TGCAGTGCTAGAGATGAGGGGGCCCCCCTTATCTACGAGCAGTACTTC

j_gene: TRBJ2-3
len: 14
v_gene: TRBV29-1
abundance: few
d_gene: TRBD2
CDR3aa: CSVETSGGTDTQYF
CDR3nt: TGCAGCGTTGAAACTAGCGGGGGCACAGATACGCAGTATTTT

j_gene: TRBJ2-1
len: 16
v_gene: TRBV7-2
abundance: few
d_gene: TRBD2
CDR3aa: CASSLGFWASGGEQFF
CDR3nt: TGTGCCAGCAGCTTAGGATTTTGGGCTAGCGGAGGGGAGCAGTTCTTC

j_gene: TRBJ2-7
len: 14
v_gene: TRBV2
abundance: NA
d_gene: TRBD1
CDR3aa: CASGSGQGVGEQYF
CDR3nt: TGTGCCAGCGGGTCGGGACAGGGGGTAGGCGAGCAGTACTTC

j_gene: TRBJ2-4
len: 12
v_gene: TRBV5-1
abundance: NA
d_gene: NA
CDR3aa: CASSATTYGQYF
CDR3nt: TGCGCCAGCAGCGCAACTACCTACGGGCAGTACTTC

j_gene: TRBJ2-3
len: 13
v_gene: TRBV20-1
abundance: NA
d_gene: NA
CDR3aa: CVAKRVGSDTQYF
CDR3nt: TGCGTAGCAAAGAGGGTGGGCTCGGATACGCAGTATTTT

j_gene: TRBJ2-5
len: 15
v_gene: TRBV6-5
abundance: NA
d_gene: NA
CDR3aa: CVSSPFSGSQETQYF
CDR3nt: TGTGTCAGCAGTCCCTTTAGCGGATCACAAGAGACCCAGTACTTC

j_gene: TRBJ1-1
len: 13
v_gene: TRBV9
abundance: NA
d_gene: NA
CDR3aa: CASSVWGRTEAFF
CDR3nt: TGTGCCAGCAGCGTGTGGGGGCGAACTGAAGCTTTCTTT

j_gene: TRBJ2-7
len: 14
v_gene: TRBV20-1
abundance: NA
d_gene: NA
CDR3aa: CSVLASGTYNEQYF
CDR3nt: TGCAGTGTTTTAGCCTCTGGAACCTACAATGAGCAGTACTTC

j_gene: TRBJ2-5
len: 15
v_gene: TRBV6-5
abundance: NA
d_gene: NA
CDR3aa: CASSYSSGSEETQYF
CDR3nt: TGTGCCAGCAGTTACTCGTCGGGTTCGGAGGAGACCCAGTACTTC

j_gene: TRBJ1-5
len: 14
v_gene: TRBV7-2
abundance: NA
d_gene: NA
CDR3aa: CASRPDTSNQPQHF
CDR3nt: TGTGCCAGCAGACCGGACACGAGCAATCAGCCCCAGCATTTT

j_gene: TRBJ2-1
len: 14
v_gene: TRBV6-5
abundance: NA
d_gene: NA
CDR3aa: CASSKEEPYNEQFF
CDR3nt: TGTGCCAGCAGTAAGGAGGAACCCTACAATGAGCAGTTCTTC

j_gene: TRBJ2-2
len: 16
v_gene: TRBV4-1
abundance: NA
d_gene: TRBD1
CDR3aa: CASQDRGGPNTGELFF
CDR3nt: TGCGCCAGCCAAGACAGGGGGGGACCAAACACCGGGGAGCTGTTTTTT

j_gene: TRBJ1-6
len: 14
v_gene: TRBV10-3
abundance: NA
d_gene: NA
CDR3aa: CAIRSGTHNSPLHF
CDR3nt: TGTGCCATCAGATCCGGGACGCATAATTCACCCCTCCACTTT

j_gene: TRBJ2-7
len: 15
v_gene: TRBV2
abundance: few
d_gene: NA
CDR3aa: CASKQGMGGVYEQYF
CDR3nt: TGTGCCAGCAAACAGGGTATGGGTGGGGTCTACGAGCAGTACTTC

j_gene: TRBJ2-3
len: 15
v_gene: TRBV7-2
abundance: few
d_gene: NA
CDR3aa: CASSLERVGADTQYF
CDR3nt: TGTGCCAGCAGCTTAGAAAGGGTTGGTGCTGATACGCAGTATTTT

j_gene: TRBJ1-6
len: 14
v_gene: TRBV2
abundance: NA
d_gene: NA
CDR3aa: CASTERGDNSPLHF
CDR3nt: TGTGCCAGCACCGAGAGGGGGGATAATTCACCCCTCCACTTT

j_gene: TRBJ2-7
len: 15
v_gene: TRBV6-1
abundance: NA
d_gene: TRBD2
CDR3aa: CASSGSGGNSYEQYF
CDR3nt: TGTGCCAGCAGTGGTAGCGGGGGGAATTCCTACGAGCAGTACTTC

j_gene: TRBJ2-1
len: 14
v_gene: TRBV6-5
abundance: NA
d_gene: NA
CDR3aa: CASSRPGGLETQFF
CDR3nt: TGTGCCAGCAGTAGACCAGGGGGACTGGAGACCCAGTTCTTC

j_gene: TRBJ2-7
len: 15
v_gene: TRBV9
abundance: NA
d_gene: NA
CDR3aa: CASSVEAGLTYEQYF
CDR3nt: TGTGCCAGCAGCGTAGAGGCGGGACTTACCTACGAGCAGTACTTC

j_gene: TRBJ1-2
len: 14
v_gene: TRBV5-1
abundance: NA
d_gene: NA
CDR3aa: CASSLQGFTYGYTF
CDR3nt: TGCGCCAGCAGCTTGCAGGGCTTCACCTATGGCTACACCTTC

j_gene: TRBJ1-2
len: 14
v_gene: TRBV4-1
abundance: NA
d_gene: NA
CDR3aa: CASSQEGGRGGCTF
CDR3nt: TGCGCCAGCAGCCAAGAGGGGGGGCGCGGGGGCTGCACCTTC

j_gene: TRBJ2-3
len: 15
v_gene: TRBV10-3
abundance: few
d_gene: TRBD2
CDR3aa: CAISWTSGTGDTQYF
CDR3nt: TGTGCCATCAGTTGGACTAGCGGGACGGGGGATACGCAGTATTTT

j_gene: TRBJ2-1
len: 14
v_gene: TRBV10-3
abundance: few
d_gene: TRBD1
CDR3aa: CAITDGQGAYEQFF
CDR3nt: TGTGCCATCACCGATGGACAGGGGGCCTATGAGCAGTTCTTC

j_gene: TRBJ2-1
len: 14
v_gene: TRBV27
abundance: NA
d_gene: NA
CDR3aa: CASSSGGFYNEQFF
CDR3nt: TGTGCCAGCAGCTCTGGCGGATTTTACAATGAGCAGTTCTTC

j_gene: TRBJ2-1
len: 15
v_gene: TRBV6-5
abundance: NA
d_gene: TRBD1
CDR3aa: CASRRQGSLYNEQFF
CDR3nt: TGTGCCAGCAGGCGACAGGGCTCCCTCTACAATGAGCAGTTCTTC

j_gene: TRBJ1-6
len: 15
v_gene: TRBV10-3
abundance: NA
d_gene: TRBD1
CDR3aa: CAIRNPGQGDSPLHF
CDR3nt: TGTGCCATCAGAAATCCGGGACAGGGGGATTCACCCCTCCACTTT

j_gene: TRBJ2-1
len: 16
v_gene: TRBV4-1
abundance: few
d_gene: NA
CDR3aa: CASSQSYGVENNEQFF
CDR3nt: TGCGCCAGCAGCCAATCATACGGGGTAGAAAACAATGAGCAGTTCTTC

j_gene: TRBJ2-3
len: 12
v_gene: TRBV13
abundance: NA
d_gene: NA
CDR3aa: CARSLSGDTQYF
CDR3nt: TGTGCCAGAAGCTTGAGCGGGGATACGCAGTATTTT

j_gene: TRBJ1-1
len: 13
v_gene: TRBV7-9
abundance: few
d_gene: NA
CDR3aa: CASNRGGGTEAFF
CDR3nt: TGTGCCAGCAATCGGGGAGGGGGGACTGAAGCTTTCTTT

j_gene: TRBJ2-3
len: 15
v_gene: TRBV6-5
abundance: NA
d_gene: NA
CDR3aa: CASSQRPPAPDTQYF
CDR3nt: TGTGCCAGCAGTCAACGCCCCCCAGCGCCCGATACGCAGTATTTT

j_gene: TRBJ1-4
len: 13
v_gene: TRBV25-1
abundance: NA
d_gene: NA
CDR3aa: CASSESGKEKLFF
CDR3nt: TGTGCCAGCAGTGAATCGGGGAAGGAAAAACTGTTTTTT

j_gene: TRBJ1-2
len: 11
v_gene: TRBV29-1
abundance: NA
d_gene: NA
CDR3aa: CSVEGQDGYTF
CDR3nt: TGCAGCGTTGAGGGCCAGGATGGCTACACCTTC

j_gene: TRBJ2-3
len: 15
v_gene: TRBV14
abundance: many
d_gene: TRBD2
CDR3aa: CASSLRLADTDTQYF
CDR3nt: TGTGCCAGCAGTCTACGACTAGCAGACACAGATACGCAGTATTTT

j_gene: TRBJ1-2
len: 15
v_gene: TRBV30
abundance: once
d_gene: TRBD1
CDR3aa: CAWSLTGAKSYGYTF
CDR3nt: TGTGCCTGGAGTCTCACAGGGGCAAAGAGCTATGGCTACACCTTC

j_gene: TRBJ1-4
len: 14
v_gene: TRBV7-6
abundance: once
d_gene: NA
CDR3aa: CASSPIATNEKLFF
CDR3nt: TGTGCCAGCAGCCCGATCGCAACTAATGAAAAACTGTTTTTT

j_gene: TRBJ2-3
len: 11
v_gene: TRBV29-1
abundance: NA
d_gene: NA
CDR3aa: CSVEDSIVKYF
CDR3nt: TGCAGCGTTGAAGATTCCATTGTCAAGTATTTT

j_gene: TRBJ1-2
len: 15
v_gene: TRBV12-3/TRBV12-4
abundance: NA
d_gene: TRBD1
CDR3aa: CASSFDRGSNYGYTF
CDR3nt: TGTGCCAGCAGTTTTGACAGGGGGTCTAACTATGGCTACACCTTC

j_gene: TRBJ2-7
len: 15
v_gene: TRBV20-1
abundance: NA
d_gene: TRBD2
CDR3aa: CSARASSGSNNEQYF
CDR3nt: TGCAGTGCTAGAGCTTCGAGCGGGAGCAACAATGAGCAGTACTTC

j_gene: TRBJ2-3
len: 14
v_gene: TRBV29-1
abundance: few
d_gene: TRBD2
CDR3aa: CSVGASGVTDTQYF
CDR3nt: TGCAGCGTTGGCGCTAGCGGAGTAACAGATACGCAGTATTTT

j_gene: TRBJ2-3
len: 17
v_gene: TRBV3-1
abundance: few
d_gene: TRBD2
CDR3aa: CASSPKPGLAGTDTQYF
CDR3nt: TGTGCCAGCAGCCCCAAACCGGGACTAGCGGGCACAGATACGCAGTATTTT

j_gene: TRBJ2-7
len: 13
v_gene: TRBV30
abundance: NA
d_gene: NA
CDR3aa: CAWEIANNYEQYF
CDR3nt: TGTGCCTGGGAAATAGCAAATAACTACGAGCAGTACTTC

j_gene: TRBJ2-5
len: 13
v_gene: TRBV27
abundance: few
d_gene: NA
CDR3aa: CASSSTNYQTQYF
CDR3nt: TGTGCCAGCAGTTCTACTAACTACCAGACCCAGTACTTC

j_gene: TRBJ2-1
len: 11
v_gene: TRBV6-1
abundance: NA
d_gene: NA
CDR3aa: CASSGNQEQFF
CDR3nt: TGTGCCAGCAGTGGGAATCAGGAGCAGTTCTTC

j_gene: TRBJ2-2
len: 15
v_gene: TRBV5-1
abundance: NA
d_gene: NA
CDR3aa: CASSLVRGDTGELFF
CDR3nt: TGCGCCAGCAGCTTGGTCAGGGGAGATACCGGGGAGCTGTTTTTT

j_gene: TRBJ2-7
len: 16
v_gene: TRBV2
abundance: NA
d_gene: TRBD2
CDR3aa: CASSEATSGHSYGQYF
CDR3nt: TGTGCCAGCAGTGAGGCTACTAGCGGACACTCCTACGGGCAGTACTTC

j_gene: TRBJ2-7
len: 13
v_gene: TRBV5-1
abundance: few
d_gene: NA
CDR3aa: CASSVAEAYEQYF
CDR3nt: TGCGCCAGCAGCGTGGCGGAAGCTTACGAGCAGTACTTC

j_gene: TRBJ1-2
len: 13
v_gene: TRBV5-1
abundance: few
d_gene: TRBD1
CDR3aa: CASSVGTVDGYTF
CDR3nt: TGCGCCAGCAGCGTGGGGACAGTCGATGGCTACACCTTC

j_gene: TRBJ2-2
len: 15
v_gene: TRBV21-1
abundance: NA
d_gene: NA
CDR3aa: CASSSDRYYTGELFF
CDR3nt: TGTGCCAGCAGCTCAGACAGATACTACACCGGGGAGCTGTTTTTT